Listed below are T cell receptor beta chains from one sample, sequenced in a study of post-analysis software for immune sequencing data. TCRdb used MiXCR to reprocess the PCR reads, holding one entry per CDR3 protein. In the table there are roughly 540,000 distinct CDR3 sequences, roughly 34% of which are singletons. Source material: blood. The source of these receptors is a girl younger than 18 with multiple sclerosis. CDR3s include the opening cysteine and the closing phenylalanine or tryptophan. Each record gives: CDR3 length, J gene, clone size, D gene, V gene, CDR3 DNA, CDR3 protein. D genes are given only for firm matches. Size values are once, few and many counts, or a class for expanded clones, and some rows have none.

>16|TRBJ2-7|few|TRBD2|TRBV9
TGTGCCAGCAGCAAACTAGCGGGGGTCCCCCCTTACGAGCAGTACTTC
CASSKLAGVPPYEQYF
>16|TRBJ2-7|.|.|TRBV18
TGTGCCAGCTCACCAGGGGTCAGGGAAGGGACCTACGAGCAGTACTTC
CASSPGVREGTYEQYF
>15|TRBJ2-2|once|TRBD1|TRBV5-1
TGCGCCAGCAGCTTTACAGGGGATGGCACCGGGGAGCTGTTTTTT
CASSFTGDGTGELFF
>14|TRBJ2-5|few|.|TRBV7-9
TGTGCCAGCACCGCATTTGGGGCGGAAGAGACCCAGTACTTC
CASTAFGAEETQYF
>14|TRBJ1-2|few|.|TRBV20-1
TGCAGTGCTAGAGATATGGGGGGAAACTATGGCTACACCTTC
CSARDMGGNYGYTF
>16|TRBJ2-2|once|TRBD2|TRBV13
TGTGCCAGCAGCTTACCCTCAGGGAGGGGCACCGGGGAGCTGTTTTTT
CASSLPSGRGTGELFF
>15|TRBJ2-7|.|TRBD1|TRBV20-1
TGCAGTGCTGGGGGGGGCACAGGGGGCCCCTACGAGCAGTACTTC
CSAGGGTGGPYEQYF
>18|TRBJ1-2|few|TRBD1|TRBV20-1
TGCAGTGCTAGCCCGGACAGGGGGCATAGCGCCCCTAACTATGGCTACACCTTC
CSASPDRGHSAPNYGYTF
>15|TRBJ2-5|few|TRBD2|TRBV12-3/TRBV12-4
TGTGCCAGCAGCTCTAGCGGGGGCACCGGGGAGACCCAGTACTTC
CASSSSGGTGETQYF
>11|TRBJ1-2|.|.|TRBV6-6
TGTGCCAGCAGTTCAGTCTATGGCTACACCTTC
CASSSVYGYTF
>16|TRBJ2-3|.|TRBD1|TRBV15
TGTGCCACCAGGACCAACCGACAGGGGCAAGGGGATACGCAGTATTTT
CATRTNRQGQGDTQYF
>13|TRBJ1-4|.|.|TRBV20-1
TGCAGTGCTAGAGATTCAGGCTATGAAAAACTGTTTTTT
CSARDSGYEKLFF
>16|TRBJ2-5|.|.|TRBV4-2
TGTGCCAGCAGCCCGCGGTTGGAGGCGGGGATAGAGACCCAGTACTTC
CASSPRLEAGIETQYF
>16|TRBJ1-6|.|TRBD1|TRBV4-1
TGCGCCAGCAGCCAAGCCCACGGACAGGTTAATTCACCCCTCCACTTT
CASSQAHGQVNSPLHF
>15|TRBJ2-1|.|TRBD2|TRBV15
TGTGCCACCAGCGCCGGGACTATCTCCTACAATGAGCAGTTCTTC
CATSAGTISYNEQFF
>18|TRBJ1-5|few|.|TRBV3-1
TGTGCCAGCAGCCAAGAACCCAACACAGGTCTTTTAAATCAGCCCCAGCATTTT
CASSQEPNTGLLNQPQHF
>14|TRBJ1-2|few|.|TRBV6-6
TGTGCCAGCAGCAAGGAGGGGGGCGCGGGGGGCTACACCTTC
CASSKEGGAGGYTF
>15|TRBJ2-7|.|TRBD1|TRBV24-1
TGTGCCACCGCCGTAAGCGGGACAGGGGGCTTCGAGCAGTACTTC
CATAVSGTGGFEQYF
>13|TRBJ2-5|.|.|TRBV5-5
TGTGCCAGCGCCATTGGGGGATTCGAGACCCAGTACTTC
CASAIGGFETQYF
>16|TRBJ1-6|few|.|TRBV28
TGTGCCAGCAGCCGGGTAGGGAGCTCCTATAATTCACCCCTCCACTTT
CASSRVGSSYNSPLHF
>13|TRBJ2-3|.|.|TRBV5-1
TGCGCCAGCAGCGCCTCTAGCACAGATACGCAGTATTTT
CASSASSTDTQYF
>15|TRBJ2-3|few|TRBD2|TRBV7-6
TGTGCCAGCAGCCGGGGAGGGACTAGCGCAGATACGCAGTATTTT
CASSRGGTSADTQYF
>13|TRBJ1-2|.|.|TRBV3-1
TGTGCCAGCAGCCAAGAGATCGGTTATGGCTACACCTTC
CASSQEIGYGYTF
>15|TRBJ2-1|.|TRBD1|TRBV5-8
TGTGCCAGCAGCTTCCGGGACAGGGGGCTATGGGAGCAGTTCTTC
CASSFRDRGLWEQFF
>13|TRBJ2-3|once|.|TRBV4-1
TGCGCCAGCAGCCAAGCCACCACAGATACGCGGTATTTT
CASSQATTDTRYF
>17|TRBJ2-3|.|.|TRBV11-2
TGTACCAGCAGCTCGACGGGCATGGGATATAGCACAGATACGCAGTATTTT
CTSSSTGMGYSTDTQYF
>16|TRBJ2-5|few|.|TRBV10-3
TGTGCCATCAGTCCTCTGGCGGGATCCGACCAAGAGACCCAGTACTTC
CAISPLAGSDQETQYF
>15|TRBJ2-7|few|.|TRBV5-1
TGCGCCAGCAGCCCCAGGGATCAGGGAACGTACGAGCAGTACTTC
CASSPRDQGTYEQYF
>13|TRBJ1-1|few|.|TRBV15
TGTGCCACCACCAACACAGTGTCCGGTGAAGCTTTCTTT
CATTNTVSGEAFF
>14|TRBJ2-5|.|.|TRBV3-1
TGTGCCAGCAGCCAGATAACAACAGGGGAGACCCAGTACTTC
CASSQITTGETQYF
>16|TRBJ2-5|few|.|TRBV3-1
TGTGCCAGCAGCGACCCCCCTGGACAAGGGAGTGAGACCCAGTACTTC
CASSDPPGQGSETQYF
>15|TRBJ1-2|.|.|TRBV11-2
TGTGCCAGCACCGTTAGTGGTGGAGGGTTGGGTGGCTACACCTTC
CASTVSGGGLGGYTF
>14|TRBJ2-5|many|.|TRBV7-3
TGTGCCAGCAGCTCCTCTAGCGTCCAAGAGACCCAGTACTTC
CASSSSSVQETQYF
>16|TRBJ1-5|.|.|TRBV10-3
TGTGCCATCAGTGAGTACGGACAGAATAGCAATCAGCCCCAGCATTTT
CAISEYGQNSNQPQHF
>16|TRBJ1-6|few|TRBD1|TRBV5-6
TGTGCCAGCAGCTTGGTGCGGGACAGGGGAAACTCACCCCTCCACTTT
CASSLVRDRGNSPLHF
>14|TRBJ1-5|.|.|TRBV20-1
TGCAGTGCTAGTTCTCCGGGCTTGCATCAGCCCCAGCATTTT
CSASSPGLHQPQHF
>15|TRBJ2-2|.|.|TRBV10-3
TGTGCCATCTTATCGGGGAGCGCGAACACCGGGGAGCTGTTTTTT
CAILSGSANTGELFF
>15|TRBJ1-1|.|.|TRBV5-1
TGCGCCAGCAGCTTGTCGGAGGGAGTATCTCCTGAAGCTTTCTTT
CASSLSEGVSPEAFF
>14|TRBJ1-5|.|.|TRBV12-3/TRBV12-4
TGTGCCAGCAGATTTAGGGGCGGACATCAGCCCCAGCATTTT
CASRFRGGHQPQHF
>16|TRBJ2-6|.|.|TRBV12-3/TRBV12-4
TGTGCCAGCAGTCGGGTCGGCGGGGCTGGGGCCAACGTCCTGACTTTC
CASSRVGGAGANVLTF
>13|TRBJ2-5|.|.|TRBV28
TGTGCCAGCCGGGACACCCCCATGGGGACCCAGTACTTC
CASRDTPMGTQYF
>13|TRBJ1-6|.|.|TRBV20-1
TGCAGTGCTAGGGAGGTGGTAGATTCACCCCTCCACTTT
CSAREVVDSPLHF
>13|TRBJ1-2|.|.|TRBV6-2/TRBV6-3
TGTGCCAGCAGGGACATAGCTAACTATGGCTACACCTTC
CASRDIANYGYTF
>11|TRBJ1-2|.|.|TRBV5-5
TGTGCCAGCAGCTTGGATTTTGGCTACACCTTC
CASSLDFGYTF
>16|TRBJ2-2|.|.|TRBV11-3
TGTGCCAGCAGCTTAGGGGCCAATACGAACACCGGGGAGCTGTTTTTT
CASSLGANTNTGELFF
>15|TRBJ2-1|.|TRBD1|TRBV6-5
TGTGCCAGCAGTGAAACACAGGGGTCTTACAATGAGCAGTTCTTC
CASSETQGSYNEQFF
>18|TRBJ2-6|few|.|TRBV20-1
TGCAGTGCTAGTCGCCCACCAGAGTTTAGCTCTGGGGCCAACGTCCTGACTTTC
CSASRPPEFSSGANVLTF
>13|TRBJ1-1|.|.|TRBV20-1
TGCAGTGCTAGATATGCAGCGAACACTGAAGCTTTCTTT
CSARYAANTEAFF
>17|TRBJ2-5|.|TRBD2|TRBV6-6
TGTGCCAGCAGTCCGGGGGGACTAGCGGGGGAAAAAAAGACCCAGTACTTC
CASSPGGLAGEKKTQYF
>14|TRBJ2-3|.|.|TRBV7-2
TGTGCCAGCAGCTTAGAAGGATATTTAGATACGCAGTATTTT
CASSLEGYLDTQYF
>14|TRBJ1-3|.|.|TRBV12-5
TGTGCTAGTGGTGAGGTGGAGTCTGGAAACACCATATATTTT
CASGEVESGNTIYF
>14|TRBJ1-4|.|TRBD1|TRBV12-3/TRBV12-4
TGTGCCAGCAGGTGGGACAGGGGGAATGAAAAACTGTTTTTT
CASRWDRGNEKLFF
>13|TRBJ1-1|.|TRBD1|TRBV12-3/TRBV12-4
TGTGCCAGCAGGGCGGGACAGTACACTGAAGCTTTCTTT
CASRAGQYTEAFF
>14|TRBJ2-2|.|.|TRBV5-1
TGCGCCAGCAGCCCACAGACAAACCACGGGGAGCTGTTTTTT
CASSPQTNHGELFF
>13|TRBJ2-4|.|.|TRBV2
TGTGCCAGCAGTGATGGGCGGGTACCAGAGCAGTACTTC
CASSDGRVPEQYF